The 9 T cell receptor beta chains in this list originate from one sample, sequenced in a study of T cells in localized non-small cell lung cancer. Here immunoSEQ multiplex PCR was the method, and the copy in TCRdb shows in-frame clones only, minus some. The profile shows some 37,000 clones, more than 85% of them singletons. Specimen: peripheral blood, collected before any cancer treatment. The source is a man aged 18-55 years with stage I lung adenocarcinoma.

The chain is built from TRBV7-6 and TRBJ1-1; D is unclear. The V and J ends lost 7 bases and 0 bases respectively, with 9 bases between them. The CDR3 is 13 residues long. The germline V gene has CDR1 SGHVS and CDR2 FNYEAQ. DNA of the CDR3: TGTGCCAGCACCTTGGGGATGAACACTGAAGCTTTCTTT. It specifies CASTLGMNTEAFF.

CDR3 region: CASSLGGRFSGNTIYF. CDR3 nucleotide sequence: TGTGCCAGCAGCTTAGGGGGCCGGTTCTCTGGAAACACCATATATTTT. The rearrangement joins TRBV7-8 to TRBJ1-3; TRBD1 might be the D (5 bases). Germline V gives CDR1 SGHVS, CDR2 FQNEAQ. V lost 1 base and J 0 bases, leaving 10 bases between the germline ends. This CDR3 is built from 16 residues.

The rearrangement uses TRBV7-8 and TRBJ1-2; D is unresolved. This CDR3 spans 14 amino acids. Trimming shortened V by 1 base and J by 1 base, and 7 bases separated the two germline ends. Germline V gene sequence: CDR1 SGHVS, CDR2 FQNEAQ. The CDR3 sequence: CASSLGRDNYGYTF. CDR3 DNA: TGTGCCAGCAGCTTAGGCAGAGATAACTATGGCTACACCTTC. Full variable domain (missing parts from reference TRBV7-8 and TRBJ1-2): GAGVSQSPRYKVAKRGQDVALRCDPISGHVSLFWYQQALGQGPEFLTYFQNEAQLDKSGLPSDRFFAERPEGSVSTLKIQRTQQEDSAVYLCASSLGRDNYGYTFGSGTRLTVV.

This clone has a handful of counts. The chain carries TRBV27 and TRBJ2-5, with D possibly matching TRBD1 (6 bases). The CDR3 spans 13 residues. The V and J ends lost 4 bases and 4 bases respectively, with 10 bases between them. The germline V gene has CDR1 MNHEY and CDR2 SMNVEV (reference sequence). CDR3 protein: CASSSQGRETQYF. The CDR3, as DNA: TGTGCCAGCAGTTCTCAGGGGAGAGAGACCCAGTACTTC.

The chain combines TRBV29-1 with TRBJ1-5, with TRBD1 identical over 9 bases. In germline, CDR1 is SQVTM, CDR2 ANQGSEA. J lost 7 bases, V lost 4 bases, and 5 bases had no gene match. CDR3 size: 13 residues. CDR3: CSVGDRVGQPQHF. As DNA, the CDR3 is TGCAGCGTTGGGGACAGGGTCGGACAGCCCCAGCATTTT.

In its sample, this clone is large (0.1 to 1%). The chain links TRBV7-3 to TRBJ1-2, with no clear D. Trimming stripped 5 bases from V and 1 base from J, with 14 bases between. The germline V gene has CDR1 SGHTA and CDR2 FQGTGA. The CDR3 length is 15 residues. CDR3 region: CASSLEGNYNYGYTF. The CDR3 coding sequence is TGTGCCAGCAGCCTGGAGGGCAACTATAACTATGGCTACACCTTC.

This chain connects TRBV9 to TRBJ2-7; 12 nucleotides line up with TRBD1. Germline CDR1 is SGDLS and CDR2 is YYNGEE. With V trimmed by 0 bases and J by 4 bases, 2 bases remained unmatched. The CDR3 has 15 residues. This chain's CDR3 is CASSVAGQGAYEQYF. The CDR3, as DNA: TGTGCCAGCAGCGTAGCGGGACAGGGGGCGTACGAGCAGTACTTC.

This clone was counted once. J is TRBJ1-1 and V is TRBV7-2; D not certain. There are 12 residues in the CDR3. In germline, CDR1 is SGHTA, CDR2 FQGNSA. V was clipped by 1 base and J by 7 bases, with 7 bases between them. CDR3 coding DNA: TGTGCCAGCAGCTTAGACAGCAATGAAGCTTTCTTT. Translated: CASSLDSNEAFF.

CDR3 sequence reads: CASSRRLAKETQYF. DNA for the CDR3: TGTGCCAGCAGCCGTCGTCTAGCAAAAGAGACCCAGTACTTC. The J gene is TRBJ2-5, the V gene TRBV14, with D maybe TRBD2 (5 bases). CDR1 SGHDN and CDR2 FVKESK come from the germline V gene. This CDR3 is built from 14 residues. Trimming shortened V by 4 bases and J by 3 bases, and 12 bases separated the two germline ends.